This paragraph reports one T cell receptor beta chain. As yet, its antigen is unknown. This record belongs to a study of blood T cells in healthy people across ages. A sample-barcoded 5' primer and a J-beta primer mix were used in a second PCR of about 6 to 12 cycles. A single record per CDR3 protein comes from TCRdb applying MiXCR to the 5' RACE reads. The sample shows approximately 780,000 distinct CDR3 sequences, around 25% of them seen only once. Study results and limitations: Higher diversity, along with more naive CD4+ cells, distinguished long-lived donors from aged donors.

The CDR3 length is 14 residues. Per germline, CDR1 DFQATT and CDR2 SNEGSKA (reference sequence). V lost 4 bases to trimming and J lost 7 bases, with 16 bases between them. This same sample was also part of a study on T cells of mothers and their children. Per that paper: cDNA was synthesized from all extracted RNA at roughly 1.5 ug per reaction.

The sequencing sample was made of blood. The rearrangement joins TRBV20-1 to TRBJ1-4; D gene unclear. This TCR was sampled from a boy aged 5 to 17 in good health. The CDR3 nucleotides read TGCAGTGCTAAAGTAGGAGCAGGCGGTGAAAAACTGTTTTTT. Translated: CSAKVGAGGEKLFF.